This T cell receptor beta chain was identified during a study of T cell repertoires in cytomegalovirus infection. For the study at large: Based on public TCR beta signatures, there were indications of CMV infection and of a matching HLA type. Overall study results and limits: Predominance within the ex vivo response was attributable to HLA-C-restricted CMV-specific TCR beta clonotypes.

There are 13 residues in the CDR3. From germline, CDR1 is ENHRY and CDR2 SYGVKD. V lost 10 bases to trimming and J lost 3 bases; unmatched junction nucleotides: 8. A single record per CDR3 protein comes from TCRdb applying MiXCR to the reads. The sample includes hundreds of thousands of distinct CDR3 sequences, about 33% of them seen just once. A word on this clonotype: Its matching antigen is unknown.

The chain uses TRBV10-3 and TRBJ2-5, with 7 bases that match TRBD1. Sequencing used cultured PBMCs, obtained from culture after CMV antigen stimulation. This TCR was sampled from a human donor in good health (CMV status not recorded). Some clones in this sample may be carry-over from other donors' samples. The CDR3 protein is CATTADREETQYF. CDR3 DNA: TGTGCCACCACCGCCGACAGGGAAGAGACCCAGTACTTC.